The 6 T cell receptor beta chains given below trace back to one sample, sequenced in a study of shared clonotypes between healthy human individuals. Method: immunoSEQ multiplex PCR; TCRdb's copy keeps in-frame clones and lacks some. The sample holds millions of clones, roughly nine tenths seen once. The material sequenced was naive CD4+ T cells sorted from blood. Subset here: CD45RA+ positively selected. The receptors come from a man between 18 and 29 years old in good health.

CDR3 nucleotide sequence: TGTGCCAGCAGTGGGACAGGGTTGGGGTCCACTGAAGCTTTCTTT. This sequence encodes CASSGTGLGSTEAFF. This chain links TRBV2 with TRBJ1-1; TRBD1 agrees at 8 bases. Germline assignment: CDR1 SNHLY and CDR2 FYNNEI. CDR3 length: 15 amino acids. V shed 4 bases, J shed 4 bases, and the junction held 8 bases outside the gene matches.

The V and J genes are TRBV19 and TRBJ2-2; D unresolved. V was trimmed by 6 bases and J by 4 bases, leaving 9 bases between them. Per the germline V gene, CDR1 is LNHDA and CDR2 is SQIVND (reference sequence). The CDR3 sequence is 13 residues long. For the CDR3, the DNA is TGTGCCAGTAGGCTTGATAGCACCGGGGAGCTGTTTTTT. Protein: CASRLDSTGELFF.

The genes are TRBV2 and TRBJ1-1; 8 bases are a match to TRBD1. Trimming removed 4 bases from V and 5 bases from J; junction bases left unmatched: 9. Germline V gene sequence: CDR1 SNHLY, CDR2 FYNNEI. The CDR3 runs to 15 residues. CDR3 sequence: CASSGDRGGYTEAFF. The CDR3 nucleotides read TGTGCCAGCAGTGGCGACAGGGGAGGATATACTGAAGCTTTCTTT.

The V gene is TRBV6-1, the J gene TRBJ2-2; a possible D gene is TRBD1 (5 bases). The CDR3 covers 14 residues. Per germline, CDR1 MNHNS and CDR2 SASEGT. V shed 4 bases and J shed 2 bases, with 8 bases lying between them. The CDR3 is CASSGQFNTGELFF. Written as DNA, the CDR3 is TGTGCCAGCAGTGGACAGTTCAACACCGGGGAGCTGTTTTTT.

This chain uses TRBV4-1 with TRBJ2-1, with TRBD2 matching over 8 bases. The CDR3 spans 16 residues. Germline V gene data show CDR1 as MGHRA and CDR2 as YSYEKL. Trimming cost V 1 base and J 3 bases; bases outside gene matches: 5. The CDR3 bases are TGCGCCAGCAGCCAAGGAGCACTAGCGGACTACAATGAGCAGTTCTTC. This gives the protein CASSQGALADYNEQFF.

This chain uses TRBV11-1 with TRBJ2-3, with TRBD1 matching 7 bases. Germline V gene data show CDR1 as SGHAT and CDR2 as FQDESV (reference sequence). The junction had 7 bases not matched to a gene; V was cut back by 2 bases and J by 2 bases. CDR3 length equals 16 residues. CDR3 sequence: CASSLFAGTATDTQYF. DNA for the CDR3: TGTGCCAGCAGCTTATTCGCCGGGACAGCCACAGATACGCAGTATTTT.